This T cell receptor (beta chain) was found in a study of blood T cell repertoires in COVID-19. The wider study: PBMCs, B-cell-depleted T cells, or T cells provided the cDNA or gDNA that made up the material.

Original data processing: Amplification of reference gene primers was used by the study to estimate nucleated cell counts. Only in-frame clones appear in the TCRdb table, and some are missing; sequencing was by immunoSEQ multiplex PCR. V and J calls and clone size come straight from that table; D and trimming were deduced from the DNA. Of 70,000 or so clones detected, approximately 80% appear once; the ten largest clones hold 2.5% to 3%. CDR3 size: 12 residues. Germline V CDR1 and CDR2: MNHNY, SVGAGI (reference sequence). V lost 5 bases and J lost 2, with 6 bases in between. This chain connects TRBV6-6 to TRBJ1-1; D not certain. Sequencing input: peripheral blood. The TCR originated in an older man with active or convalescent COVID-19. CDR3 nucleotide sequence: TGTGCCAGCAGTCGGCTAAACACTGAAGCTTTCTTT. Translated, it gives CASSRLNTEAFF.